A selection of T cell receptor beta chains follows, all from one sample in a study of shared clonotypes between healthy human individuals. TCRdb's copy holds only in-frame clones and misses some; the assay was immunoSEQ multiplex PCR. The data contain hundreds of thousands of clones, about 92% of them singletons. Sequenced input: naive CD8+ T cells sorted from blood. The receptors here all came from a young man in good health. The conserved cysteine and the conserved F or W are not part of the CDR3 here. A D gene is named only where the DNA matches it firmly.

v_call	j_call	d_call	cdr3_aa
TRBV2	-	TRBD1	ASRSLRDRGSYEQY
TRBV4-3	TRBJ2-1	TRBD2	ASSQVGLAGGGNEQF
TRBV2	TRBJ1-2	TRBD1	ASSTMGQLYGYT
TRBV7-9	TRBJ1-5	TRBD1	ASSLDRGNQPQH
TRBV5-1	TRBJ2-1	TRBD1	ASSPQGPRDRGQGEQF
TRBV4-1	TRBJ2-1	TRBD1	ASSQGQASSYNEQF
TRBV7-9	TRBJ1-4	-	ASTTENSKPRGKLF
TRBV28	TRBJ2-5	TRBD1	ASSSGTEYQETQY
TRBV12-5	TRBJ1-2	-	ASGSATARANYGYT
TRBV13	TRBJ1-5	-	ASSLGGVDNQPQH
TRBV6-5	TRBJ2-7	-	ASSYSSRGWEQY
TRBV10-1	TRBJ2-2	-	ASSDPDRPTGELF
TRBV30	TRBJ2-7	-	AWRGNIYEQY
TRBV9	TRBJ1-2	TRBD1	ASGLTGAYGYT
TRBV10-2	TRBJ2-7	TRBD1	ASLVDRGGEQY
TRBV9	TRBJ2-2	TRBD2	ASRDGTREETGELF
TRBV7-9	TRBJ2-7	TRBD2	ASSSIGLAGAEQY
TRBV27	TRBJ2-5	TRBD1	ASSLGQGYSAETQY
TRBV7-8	TRBJ2-7	TRBD2	ASSLWSSGSRFSYEQY
TRBV14	TRBJ1-2	TRBD1	ASSQNYRGPYGYT
TRBV27	TRBJ2-7	-	ASSSPYEQY
TRBV27	TRBJ2-7	TRBD2	ASSSTGLVSYEQY
TRBV7-2	TRBJ1-1	TRBD1	ASSYRGGTEAF
TRBV30	TRBJ2-2	-	AWSVKVPGELF
TRBV28	TRBJ2-2	-	ASSNRGALWNTGELF
TRBV7-2	TRBJ2-7	TRBD1	ASSFSGGTYEQY
TRBV18	TRBJ2-7	TRBD2	ASSLLAGALGEQY
TRBV4-1	TRBJ1-3	-	ASSQDLGGGNTIY
TRBV6-1	TRBJ2-7	TRBD1	ASRTGGYGEYEQY
TRBV4-3	TRBJ2-1	-	ASSPQRAGRAEQF
TRBV28	TRBJ1-2	-	ASRGEEDYYGYT
TRBV6-4	TRBJ1-1	-	ASSDTVNTEAF
TRBV11-2	TRBJ2-7	-	ASSLDHLGTEKTYEQY
TRBV27	TRBJ2-1	-	ASGLSGEDYNEQF
TRBV7-9	TRBJ1-2	-	ASSLGTGNVDGYT
TRBV9	TRBJ1-2	-	ASSLRAGGYT
TRBV15	TRBJ2-3	-	ATSSTSRTDTQY
TRBV2	TRBJ2-1	-	ASSEVANRVYNEQF
TRBV19	TRBJ2-1	-	ASSIGGSEQF
TRBV10-3	TRBJ1-5	-	AISEPSPRTEIAMSQH